Shown below are 19 T cell receptor beta chains from a single sample sequenced in a study of tumor-infiltrating lymphocytes in localized non-small cell lung cancer. Profiled with immunoSEQ multiplex PCR; TCRdb holds only in-frame clones, not every one. The top ten clones hold about 16% of a sample with approximately 15,000 clones, more than 40% of them seen once. Sequencing was done on a sample of lung tumor tissue. These receptors all stem from a human donor with non-small cell lung cancer.

The gene calls are TRBV15 and TRBJ2-3; TRBD1 might be the D (5 bases). Germline V gene data show CDR1 as LNHNV and CDR2 as YYDKDF (reference sequence). V lost 0 bases to trimming and J lost 2 bases, with 12 bases between them. This CDR3 is 16 amino acids long. CDR3 DNA: TGTGCCACCAGCAGAGATGGGGAAGGGGCCACAGATACGCAGTATTTT. Residues: CATSRDGEGATDTQYF.

The chain is built from TRBV4-2 and TRBJ2-5; D is ambiguous. The germline CDR1 and CDR2 sequences are LGHNA and YNFKEQ. The length of the CDR3 is 12 residues. Between the trimmed V and J ends, which lost 0 bases and 5 bases, there was a span of 4 bases. The CDR3 sequence: CASSQDRETQYF. The CDR3 nucleotides read TGTGCCAGCAGCCAAGACAGGGAGACCCAGTACTTC.

There are many counts of this clone. The chain joins TRBV5-5 to TRBJ1-4; the D gene is possibly TRBD1 (5 bases). Trimming left V 3 bases short and J 5 bases short, with 11 bases between. Germline V gene lookup returns CDR1 SGHKS and CDR2 YYEKEE (reference sequence). The CDR3 loop spans 14 amino acids. In DNA form, the CDR3 reads TGTGCCAGCAGCTCGCAAGGGACGAATGAAAAACTGTTTTTT. It translates to CASSSQGTNEKLFF.

The V and J genes are TRBV25-1 and TRBJ2-7; D is uncertain. This CDR3 has 13 residues. Germline V gene data show CDR1 as MGHDK and CDR2 as SYGVNS. Trimming shortened V by 1 base and J by 2 bases, and 6 bases separated the two germline ends. Written as DNA, the CDR3 is TGTGCCAGCAGTGAATGGGTCACCTACGAGCAGTACTTC. Translating it yields CASSEWVTYEQYF.

Judged by abundance, this clone is medium-sized. V gene TRBV18 combines with J gene TRBJ2-5; D is unclear. There are 11 residues in the CDR3. Deletions cut 2 bases from V and 5 bases from J, with 3 bases between. CDR1 and CDR2 from the germline V gene are KGHSH and LQKENI. This CDR3 reads CASSPTETQYF. The CDR3 DNA reads TGTGCCAGCTCACCAACGGAGACCCAGTACTTC.

Regarding this clone: At the DNA level, this CDR3 is encoded by other sequences in the same sample as well. The chain carries TRBV5-5 and TRBJ2-5; D ambiguous. Trimming removed 2 bases from V and 3 bases from J, with 8 bases in between. CDR1 and CDR2 (germline): SGHKS, YYEKEE (reference sequence). The CDR3 is 13 residues long. The CDR3 DNA is TGTGCCAGCAGCTTCCCCGGCAAAGAGACCCAGTACTTC. Its translation is CASSFPGKETQYF.

The chain recombines TRBV11-2 with TRBJ2-3; D ambiguous. V lost 1 base to trimming and J lost 1 base, with 9 bases between them. The CDR3 runs 15 residues. Looked up from germline, CDR1 is SGHAT and CDR2 is FQNNGV. CDR3: CASSLASVGTDTQYF. The CDR3 DNA reads TGTGCCAGCAGCTTAGCTTCTGTGGGCACAGATACGCAGTATTTT.

This clone was found a few times. This chain uses TRBV11-2 with TRBJ1-1; tentatively, D is TRBD1 (5 bases). Germline assignment: CDR1 SGHAT and CDR2 FQNNGV. V lost 4 bases and J lost 4, with 13 bases in between. This CDR3 has 14 amino acids. The DNA of the CDR3 is TGTGCCAGCAGCTCATTTGTTGGGGGCACTGAAGCTTTCTTT. Amino acid sequence: CASSSFVGGTEAFF.

This chain links TRBV7-2 with TRBJ2-7, with no clear D. Germline lookup yields CDR1 SGHTA and CDR2 FQGNSA. CDR3 length: 11 amino acids. The ends were cut back, 5 bases at V and 1 base at J, with 3 bases in the middle. CDR3 DNA: TGTGCCAGCAGCCTATCCTACGAGCAGTACTTC. Amino acid sequence: CASSLSYEQYF.

The chain links TRBV9 to TRBJ1-6; 8 bases align to TRBD1. In germline, CDR1 is SGDLS, CDR2 YYNGEE. With V trimmed by 3 bases and J by 3 bases, 2 bases remained unmatched. The CDR3 has 15 residues. CDR3 nucleotide sequence: TGTGCCAGCAGCGCGACAGGGGACTATAATTCACCCCTCCACTTT. Protein: CASSATGDYNSPLHF.

V usage is TRBV5-4 and J usage is TRBJ2-7; D may match TRBD1 or TRBD2 (5 bases each). The CDR3 covers 15 residues. Trimming removed 4 bases from V and 3 bases from J, with 17 bases in between. Germline CDR1 is SGHNT and CDR2 is YYREEE (reference sequence). The CDR3 is CASSPAEGTFYEQYF. In nucleotides, the CDR3 is TGTGCCAGCAGCCCCGCCGAGGGGACCTTCTACGAGCAGTACTTC.

V and J are TRBV19 and TRBJ2-5; possibly TRBD1 for D (6 bases). Germline loops: CDR1 LNHDA, CDR2 SQIVND (reference sequence). CDR3 length: 12 amino acids. Deletions cut 8 bases from V and 2 bases from J, with 9 bases between. In DNA form, the CDR3 reads TGTGCCAGTCGAGACAGGCAAGAGACCCAGTACTTC. Translated, it gives CASRDRQETQYF.

The chain couples TRBV16 to TRBJ1-1; 10 bases are a match to TRBD1. Germline V lookup: CDR1 KGHSY, CDR2 FQNENV. The CDR3 runs 12 residues. V gave up 3 bases and J gave up 10 bases; unmatched junction bases: 2. The CDR3 DNA is TGTGCCAGCAGCCAGCGGACAGGGGGAGCTTTCTTT. The encoded protein is CASSQRTGGAFF.

The chain recombines TRBV9 with TRBJ1-4; D possibly corresponds to TRBD1 (6 bases). Trimming took 3 bases from V and 8 from J, leaving 17 bases between them. The CDR3 totals 15 residues. CDR1 SGDLS and CDR2 YYNGEE come from the germline V gene. The CDR3 DNA follows: TGTGCCAGCAGCGCTACAGGGTCCTTCTTCGAAAAACTGTTTTTT. Its protein is CASSATGSFFEKLFF.

This clone was counted a few times. The V and J genes are TRBV7-2 and TRBJ1-4, with TRBD1 identical over 8 bases. J gave up 4 bases and V 3 bases, and 4 bases lay outside the gene matches. Germline values: CDR1 SGHTA, CDR2 FQGNSA. CDR3 length: 15 amino acids. The DNA for the CDR3 is TGTGCCAGCAGCTTCCGGACAGGGTTTAATGAAAAACTGTTTTTT. Translation: CASSFRTGFNEKLFF.

The rearrangement joins TRBV27 to TRBJ1-2, with D hard to call. Looked up from germline, CDR1 is MNHEY and CDR2 is SMNVEV (reference sequence). This CDR3 region has 12 residues. Trimming cost V 5 bases and J 4 bases, with 8 bases left between them. CDR3 sequence: CASSPLGYGYTF. The CDR3 nucleotides are TGTGCCAGCAGTCCACTGGGCTATGGCTACACCTTC.

The chain employs TRBV18 and TRBJ2-5, with 7 nucleotides matching TRBD1. V lost 3 bases, J lost 1 base, and 2 bases stayed unmatched. Germline values: CDR1 KGHSH, CDR2 LQKENI. This CDR3 comprises 14 residues. Here the CDR3 DNA reads TGTGCCAGCTCACCCGGGACAGCCCAAGAGACCCAGTACTTC. It yields the protein CASSPGTAQETQYF.

This clone is medium-sized within its sample. The chain joins TRBV18 to TRBJ1-1; unclear D gene. The germline V and J ends were trimmed by 1 base and 5 bases, with 2 bases remaining between them. The length of the CDR3 is 11 residues. CDR1 and CDR2 from the germline V gene are KGHSH and LQKENI. The CDR3 reads CASSPLTEAFF. In DNA form, the CDR3 reads TGTGCCAGCTCACCACTGACTGAAGCTTTCTTT.

The chain recombines TRBV7-2 with TRBJ2-1, with 8 bases aligning to TRBD1. The germline V gene has CDR1 SGHTA and CDR2 FQGNSA. The CDR3 runs to 14 residues. V gave up 5 bases and J gave up 6 bases; unmatched junction bases: 6. The CDR3 reads CASSLDRGGNEQFF. CDR3 coding DNA: TGTGCCAGCAGCCTAGACAGGGGCGGCAATGAGCAGTTCTTC. Together with reference TRBV7-2 and TRBJ2-1, the CDR3 gives the full variable domain: GAGVSQSPSNKVTEKGKDVELRCDPISGHTALYWYRQSLGQGLEFLIYFQGNSAPDKSGLPSDRFSAERTGGSVSTLTIQRTQQEDSAVYLCASSLDRGGNEQFFGPGTRLTVL.